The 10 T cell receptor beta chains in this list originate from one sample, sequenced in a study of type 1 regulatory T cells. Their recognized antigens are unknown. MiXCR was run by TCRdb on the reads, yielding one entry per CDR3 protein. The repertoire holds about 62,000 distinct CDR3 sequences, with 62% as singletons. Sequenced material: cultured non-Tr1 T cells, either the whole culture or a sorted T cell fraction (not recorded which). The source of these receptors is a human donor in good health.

The DNA for the CDR3 is TGTGCCAGCAGCTTTGCCCGCCTAGGTAATGAGCAGTTCTTC. This sequence encodes CASSFARLGNEQFF. This sequence joins TRBV7-2 and TRBJ2-1; D is undetermined. The V gene lost 3 bases and the J gene lost 7 bases, with 13 bases spanning the gap. The germline V gene encodes CDR1 SGHTA and CDR2 FQGNSA. This CDR3 is 14 amino acids long.

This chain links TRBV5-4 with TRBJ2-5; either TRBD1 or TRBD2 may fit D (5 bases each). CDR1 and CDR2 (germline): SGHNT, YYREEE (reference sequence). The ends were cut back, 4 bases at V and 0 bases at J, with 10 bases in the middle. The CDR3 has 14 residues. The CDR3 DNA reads TGTGCCAGCAGCATCGGGACGGACCAAGAGACCCAGTACTTC. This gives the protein CASSIGTDQETQYF.

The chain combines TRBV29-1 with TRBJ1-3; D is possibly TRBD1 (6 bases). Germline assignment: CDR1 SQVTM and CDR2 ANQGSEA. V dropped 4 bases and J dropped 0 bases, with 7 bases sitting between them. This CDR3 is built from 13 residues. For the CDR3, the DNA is TGCAGCGTTGCACAGGGCTCTGGAAACACCATATATTTT. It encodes CSVAQGSGNTIYF.

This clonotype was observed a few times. CDR3 sequence reads: CSASPGAGSGNTIYF. The CDR3 DNA is TGCAGTGCTAGTCCAGGCGCGGGCTCTGGAAACACCATATATTTT. The chain recombines TRBV20-1 with TRBJ1-3, with no clear D. Germline CDR1 is DFQATT and CDR2 is SNEGSKA (reference sequence). The CDR3 is 15 amino acids. The germline V and J ends were trimmed by 3 bases and 0 bases, with 12 bases remaining between them.

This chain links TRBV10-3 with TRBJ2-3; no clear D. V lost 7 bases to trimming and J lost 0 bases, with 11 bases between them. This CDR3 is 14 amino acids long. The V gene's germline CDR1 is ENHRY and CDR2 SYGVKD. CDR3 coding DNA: TGTGCCATCACGGGTACGGCTAGCACAGATACGCAGTATTTT. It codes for CAITGTASTDTQYF.

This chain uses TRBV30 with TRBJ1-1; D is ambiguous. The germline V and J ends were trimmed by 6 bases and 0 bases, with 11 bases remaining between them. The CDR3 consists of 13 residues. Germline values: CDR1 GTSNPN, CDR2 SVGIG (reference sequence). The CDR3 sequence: CACGDWMNTEAFF. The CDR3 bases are TGTGCCTGCGGGGATTGGATGAACACTGAAGCTTTCTTT.

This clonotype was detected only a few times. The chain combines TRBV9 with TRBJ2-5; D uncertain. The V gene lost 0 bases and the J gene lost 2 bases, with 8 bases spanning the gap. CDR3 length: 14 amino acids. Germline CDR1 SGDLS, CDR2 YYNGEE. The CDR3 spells CASSVGPGQETQYF. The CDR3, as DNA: TGTGCCAGCAGCGTAGGCCCTGGACAAGAGACCCAGTACTTC.

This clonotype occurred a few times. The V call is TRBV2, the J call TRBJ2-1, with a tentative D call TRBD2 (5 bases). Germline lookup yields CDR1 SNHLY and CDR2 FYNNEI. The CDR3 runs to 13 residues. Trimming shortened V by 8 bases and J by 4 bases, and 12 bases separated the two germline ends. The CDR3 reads CASLLEGYNEQFF. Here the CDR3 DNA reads TGTGCCAGCCTACTAGAGGGTTACAATGAGCAGTTCTTC.

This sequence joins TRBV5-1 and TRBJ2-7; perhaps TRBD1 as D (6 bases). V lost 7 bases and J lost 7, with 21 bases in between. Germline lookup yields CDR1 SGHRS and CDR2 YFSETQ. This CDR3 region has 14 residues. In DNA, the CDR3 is TGCGCCAGCCACCTCGGGACAAAAACGGAGGAGCAGTACTTC. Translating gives CASHLGTKTEEQYF.

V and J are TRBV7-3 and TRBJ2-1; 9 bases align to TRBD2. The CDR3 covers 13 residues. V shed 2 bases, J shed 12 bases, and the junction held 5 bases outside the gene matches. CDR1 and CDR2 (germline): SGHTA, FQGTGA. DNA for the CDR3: TGTGCCAGCAGCTTAGGGGCGGGAGGGGTGCAGTTCTTC. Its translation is CASSLGAGGVQFF.